The rows below give T cell receptor beta chains drawn from one sample of a study of T cell changes during pregnancy in multiple sclerosis. TCRdb's table, derived via immunoSEQ multiplex PCR, lists solely in-frame clones and lacks some. The top ten clones hold approximately 12% of a sample with 30,000 to 45,000 clones, more than 85% of them seen once. The source was CD8+ T cells from peripheral blood mononuclear cells, collected in the first trimester of pregnancy. Receptor source: a female donor with multiple sclerosis, enrolled in a pregnancy study. The CDR3 runs from the conserved cysteine through the conserved F or W. The D gene is left open where the match is weak. The size of a clone is reported for some rows only, either as once, few or many, or as a class for expanded clones.

- | 13 | - | TRBV27 | CASSPGGARGYTF
- | 18 | - | TRBV2 | CASSEEGHSSYSNQPQHF
- | 13 | - | TRBV5-8 | CASHGRAGYEQYF
TRBD2 | 15 | - | TRBV7-6 | CASSLSRTSGETQYF
- | 15 | - | TRBV19 | CASSAAGDPSYEQYF
- | 11 | - | TRBV20-1 | CSAHSGVEAFF
- | 14 | few | TRBV6-1 | CASSESQNFYGYTF
- | 11 | - | TRBV6-6 | CATEEMNTQYF
- | 15 | once | TRBV14 | CASSQDQGIYTEAFF
- | 14 | - | TRBV6-5 | CASSELFSGNTIYF
- | 15 | - | TRBV7-8 | CASSQKRPVNTEAFF
TRBD2 | 14 | - | TRBV6-6 | CASSYGGGAETQYF
TRBD1 | 16 | - | TRBV13 | CASSLGPDRGYNEQFF
- | 15 | - | TRBV2 | CASRLPGYTYNEQFF